This T cell receptor (beta chain) was recorded in a study of blood T cell repertoires in COVID-19. Sequencing used immunoSEQ multiplex PCR; TCRdb keeps in-frame clones, though not all of them. The table records over 150,000 clones, roughly 84% of them present only once. Sequenced sample: peripheral blood. The source of this sequence is a woman aged 40-49 years with COVID-19, enrolled during active disease.

CDR3 DNA sequence: TGTGCCAGCAGTTCCATCGGACTAGCGGGCTACGAGCAGTACTTC. It translates to CASSSIGLAGYEQYF. V and J are TRBV28 and TRBJ2-7, with 11 bases identical to TRBD2. The CDR3 is made up of 15 amino acids. Trimming removed 4 bases from V and 3 bases from J; junction bases left unmatched: 5. CDR1 is MDHEN and CDR2 is SYDVKM in the germline V gene.